The entry below gives a single T cell receptor (beta chain) sequence along with its context. Antigen: not known. Germline-derived CDR1 and CDR2 are SNHLY and FYNNEI. CDR3 length: 13 residues. The V and J ends lost 8 bases and 0 bases respectively, with 10 bases between them. This record belongs to a study of a mutant IDH1 vaccine in newly diagnosed glioma. For the study at large: Before enrollment, the patients had been treated with radiotherapy alone, temozolomide alone, or both together. Most of them had received both.

Time point of the sample: baseline, week 1 (first vaccination visit). Treatment described: pre-vaccination baseline after standard-of-care therapy. Repertoires were generated with immunoSEQ multiplex PCR, while TCRdb's copy carries only in-frame clones and drops some. The sample includes fewer than 100,000 clones, about 90% of them seen just once. Study conclusions and caveats: Pseudoprogression showed no apparent link to changes in top peripheral T cell clonotypes.

This receptor was taken from a woman in her forties or fifties with glioma. The input for sequencing was PBMCs, taken from a glioma patient treated with radiotherapy, temozolomide or both. The rearrangement joins TRBV2 to TRBJ1-1; D is undetermined. CDR3 sequence: CASSQELNTEAFF. CDR3 in DNA: TGTGCCAGCTCGCAGGAGTTGAACACTGAAGCTTTCTTT.